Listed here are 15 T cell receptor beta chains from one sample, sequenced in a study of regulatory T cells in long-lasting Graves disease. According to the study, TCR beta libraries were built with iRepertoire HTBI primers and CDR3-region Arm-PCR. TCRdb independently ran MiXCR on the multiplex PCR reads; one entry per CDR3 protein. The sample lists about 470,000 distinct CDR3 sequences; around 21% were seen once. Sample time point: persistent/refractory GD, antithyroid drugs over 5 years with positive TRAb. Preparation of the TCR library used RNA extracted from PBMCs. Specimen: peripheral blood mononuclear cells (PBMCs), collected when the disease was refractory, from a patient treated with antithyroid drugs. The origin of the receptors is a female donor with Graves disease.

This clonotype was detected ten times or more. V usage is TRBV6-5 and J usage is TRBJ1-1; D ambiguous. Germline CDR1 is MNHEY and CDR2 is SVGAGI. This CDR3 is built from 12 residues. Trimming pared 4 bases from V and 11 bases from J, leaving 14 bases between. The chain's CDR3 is CASSSSGLSAFF. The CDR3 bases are TGTGCCAGCAGTTCTTCAGGTCTTTCGGCTTTCTTT.

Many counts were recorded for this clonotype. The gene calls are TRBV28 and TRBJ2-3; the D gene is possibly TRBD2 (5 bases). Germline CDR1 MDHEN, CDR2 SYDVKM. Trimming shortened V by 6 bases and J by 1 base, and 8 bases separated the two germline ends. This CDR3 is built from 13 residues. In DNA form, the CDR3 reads TGTGCCAGCAGCCTCGGGGGCACAGATACGCAGTATTTT. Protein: CASSLGGTDTQYF.

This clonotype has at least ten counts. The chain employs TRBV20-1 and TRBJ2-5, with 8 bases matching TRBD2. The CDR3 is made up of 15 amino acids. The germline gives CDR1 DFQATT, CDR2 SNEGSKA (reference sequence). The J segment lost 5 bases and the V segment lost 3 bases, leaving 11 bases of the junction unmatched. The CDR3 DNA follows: TGCAGTGCTAGGTCAGGGACTAGTGGGTGGGAGACCCAGTACTTC. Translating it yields CSARSGTSGWETQYF.

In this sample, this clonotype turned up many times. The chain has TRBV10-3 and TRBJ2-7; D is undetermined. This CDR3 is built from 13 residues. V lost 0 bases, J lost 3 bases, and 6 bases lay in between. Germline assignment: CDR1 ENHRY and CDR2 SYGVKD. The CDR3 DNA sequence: TGTGCCATCAGTGAGTCGTCGGTCTACGAGCAGTACTTC. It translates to CAISESSVYEQYF.

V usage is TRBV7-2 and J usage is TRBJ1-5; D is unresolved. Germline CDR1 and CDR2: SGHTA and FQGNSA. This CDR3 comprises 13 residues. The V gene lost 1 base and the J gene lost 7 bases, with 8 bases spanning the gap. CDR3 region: CASSLVAGQPQHF. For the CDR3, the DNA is TGTGCCAGCAGCTTAGTTGCTGGGCAGCCCCAGCATTTT. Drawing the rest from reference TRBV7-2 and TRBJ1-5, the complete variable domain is GAGVSQSPSNKVTEKGKDVELRCDPISGHTALYWYRQSLGQGLEFLIYFQGNSAPDKSGLPSDRFSAERTGGSVSTLTIQRTQQEDSAVYLCASSLVAGQPQHFGDGTRLSIL.

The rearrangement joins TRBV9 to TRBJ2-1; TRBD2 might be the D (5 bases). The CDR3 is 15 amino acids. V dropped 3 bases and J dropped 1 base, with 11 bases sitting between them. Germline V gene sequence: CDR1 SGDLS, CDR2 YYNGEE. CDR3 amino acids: CASSANPGSYNEQFF. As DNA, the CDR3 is TGTGCCAGCAGCGCCAACCCGGGGTCCTACAATGAGCAGTTCTTC.

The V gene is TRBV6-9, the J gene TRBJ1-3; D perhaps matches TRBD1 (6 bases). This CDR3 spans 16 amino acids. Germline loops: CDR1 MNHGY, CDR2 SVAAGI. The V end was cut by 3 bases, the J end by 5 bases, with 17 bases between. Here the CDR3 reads CASSYSQGLVRNTIYF. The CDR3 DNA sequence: TGTGCCAGCAGTTACTCTCAGGGGTTGGTGAGAAACACCATATATTTT.

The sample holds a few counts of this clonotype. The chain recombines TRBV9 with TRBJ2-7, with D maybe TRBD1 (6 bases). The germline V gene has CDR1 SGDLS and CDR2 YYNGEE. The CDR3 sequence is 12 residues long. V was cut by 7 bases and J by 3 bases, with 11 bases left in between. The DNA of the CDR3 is TGTGCCAGCGGGGACACAGTCTACGAGCAGTACTTC. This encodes CASGDTVYEQYF.

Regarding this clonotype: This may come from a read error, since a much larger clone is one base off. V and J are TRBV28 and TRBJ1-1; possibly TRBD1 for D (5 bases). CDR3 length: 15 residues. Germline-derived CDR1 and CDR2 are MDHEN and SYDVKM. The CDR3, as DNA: TGTGCCAGCAGTTTTTCCTGGGGCCCCCACACTGAAGCTCTCTTT. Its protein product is CASSFSWGPHTEALF.

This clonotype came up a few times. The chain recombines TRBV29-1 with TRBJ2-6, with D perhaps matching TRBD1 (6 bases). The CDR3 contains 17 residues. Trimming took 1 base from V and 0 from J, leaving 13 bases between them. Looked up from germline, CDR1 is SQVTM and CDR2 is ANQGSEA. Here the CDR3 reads CSVEGQHRVSGANVLTF. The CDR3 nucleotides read TGCAGCGTTGAAGGCCAACACAGGGTCTCTGGGGCCAACGTCCTGACTTTC.

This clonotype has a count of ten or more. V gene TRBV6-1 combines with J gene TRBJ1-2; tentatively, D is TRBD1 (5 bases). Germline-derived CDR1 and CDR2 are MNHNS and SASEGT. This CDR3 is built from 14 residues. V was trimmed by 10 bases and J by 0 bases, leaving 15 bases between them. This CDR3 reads CATGSRGSNYGYTF. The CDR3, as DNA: TGTGCCACCGGTAGTAGGGGATCTAACTATGGCTACACCTTC.

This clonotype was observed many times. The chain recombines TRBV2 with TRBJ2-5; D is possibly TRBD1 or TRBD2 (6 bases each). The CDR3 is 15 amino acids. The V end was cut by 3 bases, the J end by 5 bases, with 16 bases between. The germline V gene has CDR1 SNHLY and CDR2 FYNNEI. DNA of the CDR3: TGTGCCAGCAGTGAGGCAGGGGAGGCAGGGGAGACCCAGTACTTC. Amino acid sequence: CASSEAGEAGETQYF.

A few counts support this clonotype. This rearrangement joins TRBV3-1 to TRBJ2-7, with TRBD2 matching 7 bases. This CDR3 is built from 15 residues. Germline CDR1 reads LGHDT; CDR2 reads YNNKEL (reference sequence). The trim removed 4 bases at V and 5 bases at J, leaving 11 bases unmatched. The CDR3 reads CASSPFGGRDHEQYF. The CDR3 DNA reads TGTGCCAGCAGCCCTTTTGGGGGGAGGGACCACGAGCAGTACTTC.

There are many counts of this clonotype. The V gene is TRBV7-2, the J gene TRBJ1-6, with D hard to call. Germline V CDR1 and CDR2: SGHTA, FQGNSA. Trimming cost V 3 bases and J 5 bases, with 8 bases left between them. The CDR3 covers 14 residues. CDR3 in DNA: TGTGCCAGCAGCTTTGACACGAATAATTCACCCCTCCACTTT. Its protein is CASSFDTNNSPLHF.

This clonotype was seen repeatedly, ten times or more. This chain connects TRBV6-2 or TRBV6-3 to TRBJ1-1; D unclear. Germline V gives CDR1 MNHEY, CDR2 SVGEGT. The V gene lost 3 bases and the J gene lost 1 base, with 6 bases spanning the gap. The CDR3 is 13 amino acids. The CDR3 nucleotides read TGTGCCAGCAGTTATCGGCAGAACACTGAAGCTTTCTTT. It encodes CASSYRQNTEAFF.